This T cell receptor (beta chain) was identified during a study of blood T cell repertoires in COVID-19 (TCRdb year 2020). For the study in its entirety: Samples from collaborators originated in the United States, Italy and Spain and spanned both the acute and convalescent phases of COVID-19. The prospective study material was composed of cDNA or gDNA derived from T cells, B-cell-depleted T cells, or PBMCs. The dataset comprised deeply sampled blood TCRbeta repertoires from subjects exposed to, actively infected with, or recovered from COVID-19. The repertoires were released in a freely available public database meant as a resource for research on the immune response to SARS-CoV-2. Samples came from the ongoing ImmuneRACE study (first 160 participants) plus 1,254 subjects from 6 global collaborators. The sample metadata nearly always contained a de-identified subject ID, COVID-19 status, age in years and sex. Where available, HLA class I and class II types were taken from metadata supplied by the sample provider and were not determined by assay-based typing.

As concerns this clone: Its target antigen remains unknown. The sample holds no much larger clone one base away, and base qualities are not on file.

The paper's findings and limits, for the study overall: Clinical and demographic metadata were provided uncurated, with the amount varying by source and participant.

Taken from the germline V gene, the CDR1 and CDR2 loops are SGHDT and YYEEEE. Trimming takes 6 bases off V and 15 bases off J; junction bases not matched to a gene: 10. The CDR3 measures 12 amino acids from cysteine to phenylalanine. Of all the DNA, just the CDR3 is kept, 36 bases in frame from base 1. TCRbeta CDR3 regions were amplified from genomic DNA by means of the immunoSEQ Assay, a bias-controlled multiplex PCR. From the authors' description of their analysis: The number of nucleated cells in each sample was estimated by amplification of reference gene primers within the assay. To quantify the absolute abundance of each unique TCRbeta CDR3 rearrangement, sequence reads were collapsed and filtered. For each sample, productive Simpson clonality was calculated as the square root of Simpson's diversity index across productive rearrangements. As stored in TCRdb, this immuneACCESS dataset retains in-frame rearrangements with V and J assigned. A fraction of the clones does not appear; measured against another copy, unresolved V genes explain less than half of the discrepancy, and the remainder lacks a known reason. V and J calls and clone size are given by that table; D and trimming were obtained from the DNA. The sample table records 110,000 or so clones; approximately 80% of these occur just once. Of the sample, about 6.6% is held by the ten largest clones.

The collaborating institutions used their own protocols to collect whole blood in K2EDTA tubes. For TCRbeta analysis, collaborators shipped samples as frozen whole blood, isolated PBMCs, or DNA extracted from either of those sample types. The clonotype originates from a woman aged 45 to 65 with acute or convalescent COVID-19. Sequenced material: peripheral blood. Rearrangement joined TRBV5-6 to TRBJ2-1; TRBD2 lines up with 9 middle nucleotides. The CDR3 protein sequence reads: CASTPGGGALFF. The DNA sequence is TGTGCCAGCACCCCGGGCGGGGGGGCGCTGTTCTTC.